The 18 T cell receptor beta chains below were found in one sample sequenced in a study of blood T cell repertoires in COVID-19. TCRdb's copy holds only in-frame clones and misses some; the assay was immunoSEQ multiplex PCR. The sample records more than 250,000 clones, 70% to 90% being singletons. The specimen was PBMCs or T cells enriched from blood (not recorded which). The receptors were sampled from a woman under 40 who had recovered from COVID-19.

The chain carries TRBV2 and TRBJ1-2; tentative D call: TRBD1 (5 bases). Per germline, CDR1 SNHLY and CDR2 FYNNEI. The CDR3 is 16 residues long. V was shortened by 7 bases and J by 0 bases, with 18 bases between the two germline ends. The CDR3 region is CASIRSGGIANYGYTF. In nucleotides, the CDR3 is TGTGCCAGCATTAGGAGTGGGGGGATTGCTAACTATGGCTACACCTTC.

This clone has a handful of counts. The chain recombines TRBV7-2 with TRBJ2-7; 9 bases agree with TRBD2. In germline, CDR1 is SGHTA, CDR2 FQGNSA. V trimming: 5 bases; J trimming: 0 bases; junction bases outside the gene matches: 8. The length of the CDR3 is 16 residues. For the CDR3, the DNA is TGTGCCAGCAGCCCCCAGCGGGGGGACAGCTCCTACGAGCAGTACTTC. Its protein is CASSPQRGDSSYEQYF. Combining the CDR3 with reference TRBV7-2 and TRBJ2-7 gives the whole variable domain GAGVSQSPSNKVTEKGKDVELRCDPISGHTALYWYRQSLGQGLEFLIYFQGNSAPDKSGLPSDRFSAERTGGSVSTLTIQRTQQEDSAVYLCASSPQRGDSSYEQYFGPGTRLTVT.

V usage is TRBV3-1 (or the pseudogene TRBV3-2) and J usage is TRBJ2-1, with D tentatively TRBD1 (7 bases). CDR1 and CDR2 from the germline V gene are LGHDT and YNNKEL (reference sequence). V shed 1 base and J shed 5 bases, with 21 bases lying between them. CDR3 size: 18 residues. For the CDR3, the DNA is TGTGCCAGCAGCCAAGTGCGCACAGGGGAGGATCTGCACAATGAGCAGTTCTTC. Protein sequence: CASSQVRTGEDLHNEQFF.

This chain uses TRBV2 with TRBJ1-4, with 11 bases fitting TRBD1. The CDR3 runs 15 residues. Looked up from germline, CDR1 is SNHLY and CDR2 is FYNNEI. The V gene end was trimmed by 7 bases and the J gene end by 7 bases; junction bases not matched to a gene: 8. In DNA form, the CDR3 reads TGTGCCAGCACCATCACCGGGACAGGGGGTGAAAAACTGTTTTTT. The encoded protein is CASTITGTGGEKLFF.

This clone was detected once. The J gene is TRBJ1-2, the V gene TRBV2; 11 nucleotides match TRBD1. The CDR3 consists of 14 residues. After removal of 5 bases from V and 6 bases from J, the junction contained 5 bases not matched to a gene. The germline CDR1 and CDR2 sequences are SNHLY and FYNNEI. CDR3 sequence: CASSLGQGADGYTF. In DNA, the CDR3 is TGTGCCAGCAGTCTTGGACAGGGGGCGGATGGCTACACCTTC.

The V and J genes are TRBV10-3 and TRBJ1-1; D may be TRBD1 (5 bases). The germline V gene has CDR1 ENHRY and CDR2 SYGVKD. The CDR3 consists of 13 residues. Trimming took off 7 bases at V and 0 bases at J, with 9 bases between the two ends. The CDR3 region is CAINPGMNTEAFF. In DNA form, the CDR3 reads TGTGCCATCAACCCAGGGATGAACACTGAAGCTTTCTTT.

The CDR3 nucleotides read TGTGCCAGCAGCTTAGAGGGAGCGGGGGGCGACAATGAGCAGTTCTTC. Translating it yields CASSLEGAGGDNEQFF. J is TRBJ2-1 and V is TRBV7-8; 9 bases match TRBD2. Germline V lookup: CDR1 SGHVS, CDR2 FQNEAQ. The CDR3 covers 16 residues. V was clipped by 1 base and J by 5 bases; unmatched bases: 6.

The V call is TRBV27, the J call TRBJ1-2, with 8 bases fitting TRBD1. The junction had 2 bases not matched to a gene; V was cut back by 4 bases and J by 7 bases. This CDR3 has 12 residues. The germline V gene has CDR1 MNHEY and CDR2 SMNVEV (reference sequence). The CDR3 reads CASSSQGGGYTF. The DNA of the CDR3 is TGTGCCAGCAGTTCACAGGGGGGTGGCTACACCTTC.

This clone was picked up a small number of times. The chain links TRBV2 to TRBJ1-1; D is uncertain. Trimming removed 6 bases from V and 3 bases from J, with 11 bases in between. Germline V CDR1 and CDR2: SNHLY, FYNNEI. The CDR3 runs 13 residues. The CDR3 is CASRRMGDTEAFF. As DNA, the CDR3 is TGTGCCAGCAGGCGGATGGGTGACACTGAAGCTTTCTTT.

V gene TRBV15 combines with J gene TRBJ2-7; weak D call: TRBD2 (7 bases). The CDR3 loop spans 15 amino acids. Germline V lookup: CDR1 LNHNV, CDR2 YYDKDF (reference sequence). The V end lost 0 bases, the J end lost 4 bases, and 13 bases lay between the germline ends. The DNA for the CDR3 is TGTGCCACCAGCAGAGACGAGGGGGGGCGGTACGAGCAGTACTTC. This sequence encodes CATSRDEGGRYEQYF. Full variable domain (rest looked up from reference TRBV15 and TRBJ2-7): DAMVIQNPRYQVTQFGKPVTLSCSQTLNHNVMYWYQQKSSQAPKLLFHYYDKDFNNEADTPDNFQSRRPNTSFCFLDIRSPGLGDTAMYLCATSRDEGGRYEQYFGPGTRLTVT.

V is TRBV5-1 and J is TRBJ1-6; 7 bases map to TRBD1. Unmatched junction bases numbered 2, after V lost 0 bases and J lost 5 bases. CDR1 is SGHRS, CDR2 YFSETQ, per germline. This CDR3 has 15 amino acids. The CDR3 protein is CASSLGTGHNSPLHF. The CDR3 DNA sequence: TGCGCCAGCAGCTTGGGGACAGGCCATAATTCACCCCTCCACTTT.

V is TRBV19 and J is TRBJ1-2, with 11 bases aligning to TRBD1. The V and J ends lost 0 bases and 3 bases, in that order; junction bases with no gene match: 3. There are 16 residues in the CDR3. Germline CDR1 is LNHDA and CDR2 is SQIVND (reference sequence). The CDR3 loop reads CASSIEGQGEYYGYTF. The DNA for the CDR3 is TGTGCCAGTAGTATAGAGGGACAGGGGGAGTACTATGGCTACACCTTC. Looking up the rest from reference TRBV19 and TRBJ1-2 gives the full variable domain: DGGITQSPKYLFRKEGQNVTLSCEQNLNHDAMYWYRQDPGQGLRLIYYSQIVNDFQKGDIAEGYSVSREKKESFPLTVTSAQKNPTAFYLCASSIEGQGEYYGYTFGSGTRLTVV.

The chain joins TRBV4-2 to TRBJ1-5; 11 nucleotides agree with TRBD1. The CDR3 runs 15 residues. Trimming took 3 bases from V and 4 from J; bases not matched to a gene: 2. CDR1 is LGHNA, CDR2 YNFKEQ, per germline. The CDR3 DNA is TGTGCCAGCAGCCATGGGACAGGGGGAAATCAGCCCCAGCATTTT. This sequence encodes CASSHGTGGNQPQHF.

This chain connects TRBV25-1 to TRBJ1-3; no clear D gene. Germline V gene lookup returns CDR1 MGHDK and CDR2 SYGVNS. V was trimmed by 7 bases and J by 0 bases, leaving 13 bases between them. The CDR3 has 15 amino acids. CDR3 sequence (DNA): TGTGCCAGCACCCATGCAGGAAGCTCTGGAAACACCATATATTTT. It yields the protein CASTHAGSSGNTIYF.

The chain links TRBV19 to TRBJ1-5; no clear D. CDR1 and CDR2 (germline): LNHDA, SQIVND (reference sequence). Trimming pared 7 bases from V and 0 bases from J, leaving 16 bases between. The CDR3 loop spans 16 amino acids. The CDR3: CASTQEAAYSNQPQHF. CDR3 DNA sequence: TGTGCCAGTACCCAGGAGGCAGCATATAGCAATCAGCCCCAGCATTTT.

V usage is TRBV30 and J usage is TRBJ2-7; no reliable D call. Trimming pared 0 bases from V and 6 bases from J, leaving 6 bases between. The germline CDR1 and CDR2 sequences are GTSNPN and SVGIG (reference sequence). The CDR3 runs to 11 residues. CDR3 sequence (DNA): TGTGCCTGGAGTGTATCGGGCGAGCAGTACTTC. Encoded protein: CAWSVSGEQYF.

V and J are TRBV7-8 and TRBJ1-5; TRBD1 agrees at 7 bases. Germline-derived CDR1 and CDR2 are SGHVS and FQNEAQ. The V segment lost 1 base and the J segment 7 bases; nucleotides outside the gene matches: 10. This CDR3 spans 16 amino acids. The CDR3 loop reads CASSLVEWTGGQPQHF. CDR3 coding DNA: TGTGCCAGCAGCTTAGTCGAGTGGACAGGTGGACAGCCCCAGCATTTT.

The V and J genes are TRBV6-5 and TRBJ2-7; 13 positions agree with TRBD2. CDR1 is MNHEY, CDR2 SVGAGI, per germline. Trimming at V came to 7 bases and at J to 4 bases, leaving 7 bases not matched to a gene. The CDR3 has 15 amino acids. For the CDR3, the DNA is TGTGCCAGCATCAAAGCGGGACTAGCGGGGTACGAGCAGTACTTC. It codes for CASIKAGLAGYEQYF.